These 20 T cell receptor beta chains share one sample of origin, sequenced in a study of breast tumors, draining lymph nodes, adjacent tissues. Using its own MiXCR run on the multiplex PCR reads, TCRdb lists one record per CDR3 protein. The table lists 150,000 to 200,000 distinct CDR3 sequences, approximately 30% of them singletons, with over 3.5% in the top ten. Breast cancer patients provided tissue from their axillary draining lymph nodes. Material for sequencing was axillary lymph node tissue. The receptors come from a female donor with breast cancer. Some clones in this sample may be carry-over from other donors' samples.

The chain joins TRBV7-2 to TRBJ2-5; D is perhaps TRBD2 (6 bases). Germline V lookup: CDR1 SGHTA, CDR2 FQGNSA. V dropped 1 base and J dropped 9 bases, with 24 bases sitting between them. This CDR3 has 17 residues. DNA of the CDR3: TGTGCCAGCAGCTTAGAATTCCCGGGACTTAGGCGTGAGCCCCAGTACTTC. It is translated as CASSLEFPGLRREPQYF.

This clonotype was picked up many times. The CDR3 bases are TGTGCCTGGATTGAAACAGGGACTAGCGGGAGGCCTAGGCAGTACTTC. This codes for CAWIETGTSGRPRQYF. The chain links TRBV30 to TRBJ2-7; 15 nucleotides line up with TRBD2. Germline V CDR1 and CDR2: GTSNPN, SVGIG (reference sequence). This CDR3 has 16 amino acids. J lost 9 bases, V lost 4 bases, and 13 bases had no gene match.

This chain connects TRBV20-1 to TRBJ2-1, with 10 nucleotides matching TRBD2. From germline, CDR1 is DFQATT and CDR2 SNEGSKA (reference sequence). CDR3 length: 15 amino acids. V shed 1 base, J shed 10 bases, and the junction held 10 bases outside the gene matches. The CDR3 loop is CSARGSGRSWGEQFF. CDR3 coding DNA: TGCAGTGCTAGAGGTAGCGGGAGGAGCTGGGGGGAGCAGTTCTTC.

This clonotype came up many times. This sequence joins TRBV19 and TRBJ2-3; no firm D call. The CDR3 has 16 residues. Deletions cut 9 bases from V and 6 bases from J, with 25 bases between. Germline V gene lookup returns CDR1 LNHDA and CDR2 SQIVND (reference sequence). CDR3 sequence: CASLPTGGDPFDTQYF. Here the CDR3 DNA reads TGTGCCAGCCTCCCTACGGGCGGCGACCCGTTCGATACGCAGTATTTT.

The chain joins TRBV6-5 to TRBJ1-2, with D perhaps matching TRBD1 (6 bases). V was pared by 3 bases and J by 5 bases, with 19 bases between. This CDR3 has 16 amino acids. Germline V gives CDR1 MNHEY, CDR2 SVGAGI. The DNA for the CDR3 is TGTGCCAGCAGTTATGCCCCATCCGGGACAAATTATGGCTACACCTTC. Its protein is CASSYAPSGTNYGYTF.

This clonotype qualifies as medium-sized. V gene TRBV7-2 combines with J gene TRBJ1-5, with D possibly being TRBD1 (6 bases). The ends were cut back, 2 bases at V and 0 bases at J, with 14 bases in the middle. The germline gives CDR1 SGHTA, CDR2 FQGNSA. The CDR3 totals 17 residues. The CDR3 sequence: CASSLYWGPDSNQPQHF. The CDR3 DNA is TGTGCCAGCAGCTTATATTGGGGGCCTGATAGCAATCAGCCCCAGCATTTT.

In its sample, this clonotype was seen a few times. V usage is TRBV6-6 and J usage is TRBJ1-6, with a weak D call TRBD1 (5 bases). V was cut by 2 bases and J by 4 bases, with 9 bases left in between. Germline CDR1 and CDR2: MNHNY and SVGAGI (reference sequence). The CDR3 covers 15 residues. The CDR3 spells CASSYNGAYNSPLHF. CDR3 DNA: TGTGCCAGCAGTTACAATGGGGCGTATAATTCACCCCTCCACTTT.

This clonotype appeared many times. The rearrangement uses TRBV7-9 and TRBJ1-2, with D hard to call. The CDR3 has 15 amino acids. Trimming stripped 2 bases from V and 0 bases from J, with 10 bases between. Germline-derived CDR1 and CDR2 are SEHNR and FQNEAQ (reference sequence). The CDR3 loop is CASSLFDSANYGYTF. The CDR3 DNA follows: TGTGCCAGCAGCTTATTTGACTCAGCTAACTATGGCTACACCTTC.

V is TRBV3-1 and J is TRBJ2-2; 13 positions agree with TRBD2. The CDR3 runs to 19 residues. Germline assignment: CDR1 LGHDT and CDR2 YNNKEL (reference sequence). V lost 1 base to trimming and J lost 3 bases; unmatched junction nucleotides: 8. The CDR3 sequence is CASSQGPLAGGPYTGELFF. CDR3 DNA sequence: TGTGCCAGCAGCCAAGGACCACTAGCGGGAGGGCCGTACACCGGGGAGCTGTTTTTT. The whole variable domain, remainder taken from reference TRBV3-1 and TRBJ2-2, is DTAVSQTPKYLVTQMGNDKSIKCEQNLGHDTMYWYKQDSKKFLKIMFSYNNKELIINETVPNRFSPKSPDKAHLNLHINSLELGDSAVYFCASSQGPLAGGPYTGELFFGEGSRLTVL.

This clonotype was detected ten times or more. The DNA of the CDR3 is TGTGCCACCCAAAATTGGGACAGTTTCAATCAGCCCCAGCATTTT. It is translated as CATQNWDSFNQPQHF. This chain links TRBV19 with TRBJ1-5, with 7 bases lining up with TRBD1. Germline assignment: CDR1 LNHDA and CDR2 SQIVND (reference sequence). CDR3 size: 15 residues. V lost 10 bases and J lost 3; bases outside the gene matches: 12.

This chain uses TRBV2 with TRBJ2-2; D is uncertain. Germline loops: CDR1 SNHLY, CDR2 FYNNEI. The length of the CDR3 is 14 residues. The germline V and J ends were trimmed by 1 base and 7 bases, with 10 bases remaining between them. CDR3 loop: CASSEGWLGGELFF. CDR3 DNA: TGTGCCAGCAGTGAAGGATGGTTGGGCGGGGAGCTGTTTTTT.

Ten or more counts support this clonotype. The chain recombines TRBV6-6 with TRBJ2-3; the D is unclear. V was shortened by 0 bases and J by 1 base, with 11 bases between the two germline ends. CDR3 length equals 16 residues. Germline V gives CDR1 MNHNY, CDR2 SVGAGI (reference sequence). The CDR3 DNA is TGTGCCAGCAGTTACTCGTTGGGTATCGGCACAGATACGCAGTATTTT. Translated: CASSYSLGIGTDTQYF.

This clonotype was observed many times. V gene TRBV29-1 combines with J gene TRBJ2-2; 8 bases align to TRBD2. Germline CDR1 reads SQVTM; CDR2 reads ANQGSEA. This CDR3 region has 14 residues. V trimming: 6 bases; J trimming: 6 bases; junction bases outside the gene matches: 9. In DNA form, the CDR3 reads TGCAGCGTACTAAGCGGGAGAGTTGCCGGGGAGCTGTTTTTT. Its translation is CSVLSGRVAGELFF.

This clonotype was found a few times. The rearrangement joins TRBV14 to TRBJ2-1, with TRBD2 as a possible D gene (5 bases). With 0 bases removed from V and 8 bases from J, the gap between germline ends came to 26 bases. The V gene's germline CDR1 is SGHDN and CDR2 FVKESK. This CDR3 spans 19 amino acids. This CDR3 reads CASSQDISEEYPFRDEQFF. Written as DNA, the CDR3 is TGTGCCAGCAGCCAAGATATTAGCGAGGAATACCCCTTTAGAGATGAGCAGTTCTTC.

This clonotype has ten or more counts. The rearrangement uses TRBV4-2 and TRBJ2-5; D gene unclear. Looked up from germline, CDR1 is LGHNA and CDR2 is YNFKEQ. V gave up 0 bases and J gave up 0 bases, with 5 bases separating them. The CDR3 totals 14 residues. This CDR3 is CASSQDWYQETQYF. DNA of the CDR3: TGTGCCAGCAGCCAAGATTGGTACCAAGAGACCCAGTACTTC.

The chain combines TRBV29-1 with TRBJ2-1; tentative D call: TRBD1 (6 bases). This CDR3 contains 23 residues. Trimming stripped 4 bases from V and 0 bases from J, with 37 bases between. Per the germline V gene, CDR1 is SQVTM and CDR2 is ANQGSEA. The CDR3 reads CSVAGDTQETQSRGPSSYNEQFF. The CDR3 DNA reads as TGCAGCGTTGCTGGGGACACCCAAGAGACCCAGTCCAGGGGTCCGAGCTCCTACAATGAGCAGTTCTTC.

Note on this clonotype: In this CDR3 the conserved last residue, phenylalanine or tryptophan, is missing, so a read error is likely. This chain's CDR3 is CSARFGNQPQHG. The CDR3 DNA is TGCAGTGCTAGGTTTGGCAATCAGCCCCAGCATGGT. The rearrangement links TRBV20-1 to TRBJ1-5; no clear D gene. The CDR3 covers 12 residues. Per germline, CDR1 DFQATT and CDR2 SNEGSKA (reference sequence). V was pared by 3 bases and J by 2 bases, with 5 bases between.

This clonotype has ten or more counts. V is TRBV14 and J is TRBJ1-6; D possibly corresponds to TRBD1 (5 bases). The CDR3 runs to 20 residues. Looked up from germline, CDR1 is SGHDN and CDR2 is FVKESK. V lost 1 base and J lost 0, with 19 bases in between. DNA of the CDR3: TGTGCCAGCAGCCAAGTAACCGTGACAGACCGAAGCTCCTATAATTCACCCCTCCACTTT. This encodes CASSQVTVTDRSSYNSPLHF.

The V gene is TRBV5-1, the J gene TRBJ1-4; D possibly corresponds to TRBD1 (5 bases). CDR3 size: 14 residues. Trimming left V 3 bases short and J 5 bases short, with 11 bases between. Germline CDR1 is SGHRS and CDR2 is YFSETQ. Here the CDR3 DNA reads TGCGCCAGCAGCTGGCAGGGAGGGAATGAAAAACTGTTTTTT. Translating gives CASSWQGGNEKLFF.

This clonotype appeared many times. The genes are TRBV7-9 and TRBJ2-7, with 8 bases matching TRBD1. This CDR3 has 14 residues. From germline, CDR1 is SEHNR and CDR2 FQNEAQ (reference sequence). V dropped 1 base and J dropped 3; count of bases not matched to a gene: 2. The CDR3 loop is CASSLVGTGYEQYF. For the CDR3, the DNA is TGTGCCAGCAGCTTAGTTGGGACAGGCTACGAGCAGTACTTC.